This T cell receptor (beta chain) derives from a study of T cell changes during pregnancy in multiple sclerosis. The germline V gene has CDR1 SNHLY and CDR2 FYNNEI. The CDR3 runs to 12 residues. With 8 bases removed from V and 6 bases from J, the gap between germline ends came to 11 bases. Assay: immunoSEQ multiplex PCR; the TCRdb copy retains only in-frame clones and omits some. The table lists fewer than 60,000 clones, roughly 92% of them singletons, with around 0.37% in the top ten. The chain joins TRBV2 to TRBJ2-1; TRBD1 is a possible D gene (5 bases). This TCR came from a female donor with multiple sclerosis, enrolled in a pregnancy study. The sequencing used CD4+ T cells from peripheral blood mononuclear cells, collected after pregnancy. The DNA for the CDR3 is TGTGCCAGCGGGGCAGGAGTCAATGAGCAGTTCTTC. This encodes CASGAGVNEQFF.